This T cell receptor beta chain appears in the sequencing data of a study of cytomegalovirus exposure and HLA in healthy donors. This CDR3 has 15 residues. Trimming removed 2 bases at V and 3 bases at J, with 14 bases between. Germline V gene sequence: CDR1 SEHNR, CDR2 FQNEAQ (reference sequence). This clone has a single count. PCR was performed using 60 Vbeta and 13 Jbeta primers. Assay: immunoSEQ multiplex PCR; the TCRdb copy retains only in-frame clones and omits some. The table has 81,000 or so clones, 70% to 75% seen once. This clonotype was obtained from a man between 60 and 70 years old in good health and CMV-seronegative. This rearrangement joins TRBV7-9 to TRBJ2-7, with D perhaps matching TRBD2 (6 bases). Sequenced input: PBMCs. DNA for the CDR3: TGTGCCAGCAGCTTATCACTAGCAGCTAACTACGAGCAGTACTTC. This encodes CASSLSLAANYEQYF.